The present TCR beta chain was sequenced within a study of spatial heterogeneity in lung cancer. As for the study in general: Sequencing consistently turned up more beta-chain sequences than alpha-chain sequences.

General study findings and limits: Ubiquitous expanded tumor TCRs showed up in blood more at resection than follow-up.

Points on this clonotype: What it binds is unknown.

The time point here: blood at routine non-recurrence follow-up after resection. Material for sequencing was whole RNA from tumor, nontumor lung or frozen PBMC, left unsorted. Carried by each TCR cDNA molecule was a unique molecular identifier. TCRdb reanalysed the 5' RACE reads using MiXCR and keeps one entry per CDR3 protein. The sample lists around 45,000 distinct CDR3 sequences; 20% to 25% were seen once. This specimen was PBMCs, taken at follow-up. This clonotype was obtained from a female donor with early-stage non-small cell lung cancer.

The CDR3 region is CASSPLATGRSYTF. The CDR3 nucleotides read TGTGCCAGCAGCCCCCTCGCGACAGGCCGAAGCTACACCTTC. The chain joins TRBV6-5 to TRBJ1-2; the D gene is possibly TRBD1 (6 bases). The CDR3 has 14 amino acids. Per the germline V gene, CDR1 is MNHEY and CDR2 is SVGAGI. The V end lost 6 bases, the J end lost 9 bases, and 20 bases lay between the germline ends.